The entry below gives a single T cell receptor beta chain sequence along with its context. These data originate in a study of blood T cells in healthy people across ages. The CDR3 length is 15 residues. Germline values: CDR1 LNHDA, CDR2 SQIVND (reference sequence). The J segment lost 2 bases and the V segment lost 5 bases, leaving 6 bases of the junction unmatched. Together with a sample-barcoded 5' primer, a J-beta primer mix was included in a second PCR lasting about 6 to 12 cycles. TCRdb reanalysed the 5' RACE reads using MiXCR and keeps one entry per CDR3 protein. The sample records hundreds of thousands of distinct CDR3 sequences, about 30% being singletons. Isolation yielded PBMCs, at least 7 million per sample, in every case.

The rearrangement links TRBV19 to TRBJ2-3; TRBD2 matches at 8 bases. Sequenced: blood. The receptor was isolated from a woman older than 75 in good health. The CDR3, as DNA: TGTGCCAGTAGTTTCAAGCGGGGGACCACAGATACGCAGTATTTT. It yields the protein CASSFKRGTTDTQYF.